These T cell receptor beta chains were read from a single sample in a study of blood T cell repertoires in COVID-19. Generated by immunoSEQ multiplex PCR, the TCRdb table keeps only in-frame clones and is missing some. The profile shows some 320,000 clones, about 91% of them singletons. Sequencing input: peripheral blood. These receptors were taken from a woman in her twenties or thirties who had recovered from COVID-19. Both conserved end residues are part of each CDR3. Each record gives: V gene, clone size, D gene, J gene, CDR3 DNA, CDR3 protein. The D gene is left open where the match is weak. Clone size is not always given. Where it is, it says once, few, many or a class for expanded clones.

v_gene: TRBV6-1; abundance: NA; d_gene: NA; j_gene: TRBJ1-2; CDR3nt: TGTGCCAGCAGTGAAAATGGGCTATATGGCTACACCTTC; CDR3aa: CASSENGLYGYTF
v_gene: TRBV30; abundance: NA; d_gene: TRBD1; j_gene: TRBJ2-7; CDR3nt: TGTGCCTGGAGTGGCAGGGGGCTCCGGGAGCAGTACTTC; CDR3aa: CAWSGRGLREQYF
v_gene: TRBV2; abundance: once; d_gene: TRBD2; j_gene: TRBJ2-1; CDR3nt: TGTGCCAGCAGTATTAGCGGGGTAAGCTACAATGAGCAGTTCTTC; CDR3aa: CASSISGVSYNEQFF
v_gene: TRBV29-1; abundance: few; d_gene: TRBD1; j_gene: TRBJ1-2; CDR3nt: TGCAGCGTTGGGACAGGGGGAAACTATGGCTACACCTTC; CDR3aa: CSVGTGGNYGYTF
v_gene: TRBV5-4; abundance: NA; d_gene: TRBD2; j_gene: TRBJ2-5; CDR3nt: TGTGCCAGCAGCACCGGGACTAGCGTGTACCAAGAGACCCAGTACTTC; CDR3aa: CASSTGTSVYQETQYF
v_gene: TRBV18; abundance: NA; d_gene: NA; j_gene: TRBJ2-5; CDR3nt: TGTGCCAGCTCACCAATGTGGGGCCAGTCTGATCAAGAGACCCAGTACTTC; CDR3aa: CASSPMWGQSDQETQYF
v_gene: TRBV6-1; abundance: NA; d_gene: NA; j_gene: TRBJ1-1; CDR3nt: TGTGCCAGCAGTGATGTAGGGGAAGCCACTGAAGCTTTCTTT; CDR3aa: CASSDVGEATEAFF
v_gene: TRBV10-3; abundance: NA; d_gene: NA; j_gene: TRBJ2-7; CDR3nt: TGTGCCATTAACAGGGAAATGACCTACGAGCAGTACTTC; CDR3aa: CAINREMTYEQYF
v_gene: TRBV9; abundance: NA; d_gene: TRBD1; j_gene: TRBJ1-6; CDR3nt: TGTGCCAGCAGCCCACAGGGGAGAGTGAATTCACCCCTCCACTTT; CDR3aa: CASSPQGRVNSPLHF
v_gene: TRBV2; abundance: NA; d_gene: TRBD1; j_gene: TRBJ1-1; CDR3nt: TGTGCCAGCAGCGGACAGGGCGTCCAAGAAGCTTTCTTT; CDR3aa: CASSGQGVQEAFF
v_gene: TRBV7-9; abundance: NA; d_gene: TRBD1; j_gene: TRBJ1-1; CDR3nt: TGTGCCAGCAGCACTTCAATCTCGGGCAGGGGGATGAACACTGAAGCTTTCTTT; CDR3aa: CASSTSISGRGMNTEAFF
v_gene: TRBV5-6; abundance: NA; d_gene: NA; j_gene: TRBJ2-7; CDR3nt: TGTGCCAGCAGCTTGACAACAGAGTCCTACGAGCAGTACTTC; CDR3aa: CASSLTTESYEQYF
v_gene: TRBV29-1; abundance: NA; d_gene: NA; j_gene: TRBJ1-2; CDR3nt: TGCAGCGCCAGTCCGGCGGGAGGATATGGCTACACCTTC; CDR3aa: CSASPAGGYGYTF
v_gene: TRBV21-1; abundance: NA; d_gene: NA; j_gene: TRBJ1-2; CDR3nt: TGTGCCAGCAGCCAAAGAGATGGCTACACCTTC; CDR3aa: CASSQRDGYTF
v_gene: TRBV9; abundance: NA; d_gene: TRBD2; j_gene: TRBJ2-1; CDR3nt: TGTGCCAGCAGCGTAGGATCGGGGGGCTCCTACAATGAGCAGTTCTTC; CDR3aa: CASSVGSGGSYNEQFF
v_gene: TRBV10-3; abundance: NA; d_gene: NA; j_gene: TRBJ2-7; CDR3nt: TGTGCCATCAGCTCCGGACAGCTCTACGAGCAGTACTTC; CDR3aa: CAISSGQLYEQYF
v_gene: TRBV18; abundance: NA; d_gene: NA; j_gene: TRBJ2-3; CDR3nt: TGTGCCAGCTCACCATATCAGCAGGGGAACACAGATACGCAGTATTTT; CDR3aa: CASSPYQQGNTDTQYF
v_gene: TRBV28; abundance: NA; d_gene: TRBD2; j_gene: TRBJ2-7; CDR3nt: TGTGCCAGCAGGTTCGGGGGAGGGGAGCAGTACTTC; CDR3aa: CASRFGGGEQYF
v_gene: TRBV30; abundance: NA; d_gene: TRBD1; j_gene: TRBJ2-1; CDR3nt: TGTGCCTGGAGTCTCAGGGGGAGCTCCTACAATGAGCAGTTCTTC; CDR3aa: CAWSLRGSSYNEQFF
v_gene: TRBV24-1; abundance: NA; d_gene: TRBD1; j_gene: TRBJ2-5; CDR3nt: TGTGCCACCAGTGATTATAGGACAGGGGGGGAGACCCAGTACTTC; CDR3aa: CATSDYRTGGETQYF
v_gene: TRBV5-4; abundance: NA; d_gene: TRBD1; j_gene: TRBJ1-1; CDR3nt: TGTGCCAGCAGCTCGCGAGGGGGCCCGAACACTGAAGCTTTCTTT; CDR3aa: CASSSRGGPNTEAFF